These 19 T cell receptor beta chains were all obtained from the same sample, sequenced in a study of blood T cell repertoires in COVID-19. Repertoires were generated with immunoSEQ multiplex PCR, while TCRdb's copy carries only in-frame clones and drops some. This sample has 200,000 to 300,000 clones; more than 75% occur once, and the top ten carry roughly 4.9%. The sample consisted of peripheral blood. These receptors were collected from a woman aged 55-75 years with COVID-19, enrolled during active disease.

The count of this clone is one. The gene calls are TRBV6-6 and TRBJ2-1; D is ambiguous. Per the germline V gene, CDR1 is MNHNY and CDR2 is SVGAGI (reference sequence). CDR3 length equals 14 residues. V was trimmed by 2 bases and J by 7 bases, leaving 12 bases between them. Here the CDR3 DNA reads TGTGCCAGCAGTTACCCCTCTGCAGATAATGAGCAGTTCTTC. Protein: CASSYPSADNEQFF.

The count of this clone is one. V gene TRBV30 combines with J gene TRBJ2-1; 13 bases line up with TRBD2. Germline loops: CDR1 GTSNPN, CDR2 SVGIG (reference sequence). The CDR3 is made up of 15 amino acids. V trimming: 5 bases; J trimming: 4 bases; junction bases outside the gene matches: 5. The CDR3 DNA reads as TGTGCCTGGGTACTAGCGGGAGGGGGATACAATGAGCAGTTCTTC. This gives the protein CAWVLAGGGYNEQFF. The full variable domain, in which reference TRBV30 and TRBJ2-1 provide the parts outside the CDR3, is SQTIHQWPATLVQPVGSPLSLECTVEGTSNPNLYWYRQAAGRGLQLLFYSVGIGQISSEVPQNLSASRPQDRQFILSSKKLLLSDSGFYLCAWVLAGGGYNEQFFGPGTRLTVL.

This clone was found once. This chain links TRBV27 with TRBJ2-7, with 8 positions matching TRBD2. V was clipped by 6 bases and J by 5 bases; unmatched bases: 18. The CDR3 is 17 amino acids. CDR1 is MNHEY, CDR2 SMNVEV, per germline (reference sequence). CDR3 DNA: TGTGCCAGCAGCCGCCCCGGGCTGGTCGGGAGGGCCAACGAGCAGTACTTC. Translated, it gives CASSRPGLVGRANEQYF.

DNA for the CDR3: TGTGCCAGCAGTTACCCCACGGGACTAGCGGGAGGGCCGGGTGAGCAGTTCTTC. The encoded protein is CASSYPTGLAGGPGEQFF. This chain links TRBV6-2 or TRBV6-3 with TRBJ2-1, with TRBD2 identical over 16 bases. This CDR3 has 18 amino acids. V trimming: 2 bases; J trimming: 9 bases; junction bases outside the gene matches: 10. Germline V CDR1 and CDR2: MNHEY, SVGEGT.

CDR3 amino acids: CAISKDRGATEAFF. Written as DNA, the CDR3 is TGTGCCATCAGTAAGGACAGGGGGGCCACTGAAGCTTTCTTT. The chain has TRBV10-3 and TRBJ1-1; TRBD1 agrees at 10 bases. Germline V lookup: CDR1 ENHRY, CDR2 SYGVKD. The CDR3 sequence is 14 residues long. J was trimmed by 4 bases and V by 5 bases; bases with no gene match: 4.

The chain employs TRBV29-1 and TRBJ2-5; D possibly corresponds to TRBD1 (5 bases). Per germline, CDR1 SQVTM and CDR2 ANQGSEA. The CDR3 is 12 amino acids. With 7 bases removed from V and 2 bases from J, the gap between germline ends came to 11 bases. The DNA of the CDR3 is TGCAGCGCCAGGGCCTTTCAAGAGACCCAGTACTTC. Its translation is CSARAFQETQYF.

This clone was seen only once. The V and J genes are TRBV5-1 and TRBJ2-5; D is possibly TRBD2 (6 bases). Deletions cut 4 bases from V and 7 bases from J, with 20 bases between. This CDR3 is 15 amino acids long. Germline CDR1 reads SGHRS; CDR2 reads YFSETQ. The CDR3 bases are TGCGCCAGCAGCACTGGTGTAGGGGAGGCTGTGACCCAGTACTTC. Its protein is CASSTGVGEAVTQYF.

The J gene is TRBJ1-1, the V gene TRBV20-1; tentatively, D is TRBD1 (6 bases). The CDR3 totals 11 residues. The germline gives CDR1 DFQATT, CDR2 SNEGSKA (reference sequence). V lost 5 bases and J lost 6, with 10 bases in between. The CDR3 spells CSAETGSEAFF. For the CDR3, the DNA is TGCAGTGCTGAGACAGGTTCTGAAGCTTTCTTT.

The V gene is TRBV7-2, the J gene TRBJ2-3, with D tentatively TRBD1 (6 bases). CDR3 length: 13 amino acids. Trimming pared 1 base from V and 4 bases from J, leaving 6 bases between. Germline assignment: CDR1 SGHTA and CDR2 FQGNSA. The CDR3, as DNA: TGTGCCAGCAGCTTAGGGGGGCCAGATACGCAGTATTTT. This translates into CASSLGGPDTQYF. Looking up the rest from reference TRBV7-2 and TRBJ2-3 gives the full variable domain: GAGVSQSPSNKVTEKGKDVELRCDPISGHTALYWYRQSLGQGLEFLIYFQGNSAPDKSGLPSDRFSAERTGGSVSTLTIQRTQQEDSAVYLCASSLGGPDTQYFGPGTRLTVL.

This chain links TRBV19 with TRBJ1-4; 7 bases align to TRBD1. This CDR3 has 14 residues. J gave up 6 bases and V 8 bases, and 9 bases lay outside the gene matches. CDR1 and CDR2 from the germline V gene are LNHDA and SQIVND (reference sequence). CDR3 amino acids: CASAPGTVYEKLFF. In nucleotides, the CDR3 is TGTGCCAGTGCTCCCGGGACAGTATATGAAAAACTGTTTTTT.

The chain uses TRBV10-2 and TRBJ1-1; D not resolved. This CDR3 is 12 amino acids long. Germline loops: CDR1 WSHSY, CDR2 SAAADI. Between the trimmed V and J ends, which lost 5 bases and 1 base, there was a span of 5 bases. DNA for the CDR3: TGCGCCAGCAGTCGGGGGAACACTGAAGCTTTCTTT. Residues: CASSRGNTEAFF.

Here the CDR3 DNA reads TGTGCCAGCAATAGGGCCGCAGGGGAGATGTTCTTC. Its protein is CASNRAAGEMFF. The chain couples TRBV6-5 to TRBJ2-1, with D possibly matching TRBD1 (6 bases). The V and J ends lost 7 bases and 15 bases respectively, with 19 bases between them. The CDR3 extends over 12 amino acids. From germline, CDR1 is MNHEY and CDR2 SVGAGI.

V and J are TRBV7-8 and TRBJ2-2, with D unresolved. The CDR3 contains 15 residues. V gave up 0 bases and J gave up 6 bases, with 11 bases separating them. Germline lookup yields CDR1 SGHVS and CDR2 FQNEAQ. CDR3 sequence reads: CASSLAQTPAGELFF. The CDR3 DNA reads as TGTGCCAGCAGCTTAGCCCAGACTCCGGCCGGGGAGCTGTTTTTT.

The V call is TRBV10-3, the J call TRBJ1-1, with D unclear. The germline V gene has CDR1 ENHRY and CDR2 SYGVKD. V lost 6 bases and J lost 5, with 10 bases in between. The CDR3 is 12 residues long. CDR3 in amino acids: CAISGIRTEAFF. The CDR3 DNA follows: TGTGCCATCAGCGGGATCCGTACTGAAGCTTTCTTT.

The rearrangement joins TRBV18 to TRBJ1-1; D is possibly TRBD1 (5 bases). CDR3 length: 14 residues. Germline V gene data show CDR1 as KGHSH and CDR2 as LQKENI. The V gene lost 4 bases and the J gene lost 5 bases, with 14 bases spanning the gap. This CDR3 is CASSLNGAGTEAFF. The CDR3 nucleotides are TGTGCCAGCTCACTCAATGGGGCTGGGACTGAAGCTTTCTTT.

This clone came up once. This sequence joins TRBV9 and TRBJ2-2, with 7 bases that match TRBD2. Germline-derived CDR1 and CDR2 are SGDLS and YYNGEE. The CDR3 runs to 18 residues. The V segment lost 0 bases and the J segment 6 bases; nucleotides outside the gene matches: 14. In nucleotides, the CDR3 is TGTGCCAGCAGCGTAGCTTTATCGGGGAGGGCCGGTTCCGGGGAGCTGTTTTTT. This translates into CASSVALSGRAGSGELFF.

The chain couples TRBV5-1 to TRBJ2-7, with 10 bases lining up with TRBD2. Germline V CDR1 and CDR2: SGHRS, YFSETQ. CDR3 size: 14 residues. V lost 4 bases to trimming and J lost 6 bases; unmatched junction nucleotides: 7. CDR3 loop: CASSGLAGVGEQYF. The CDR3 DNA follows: TGCGCCAGCAGCGGTCTAGCGGGGGTCGGCGAGCAGTACTTC.

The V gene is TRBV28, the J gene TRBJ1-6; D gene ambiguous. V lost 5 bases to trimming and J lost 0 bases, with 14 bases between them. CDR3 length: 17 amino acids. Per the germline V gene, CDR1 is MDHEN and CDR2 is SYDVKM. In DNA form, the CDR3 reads TGTGCCAGCAGTCTAGCCTCGATTAGCTCCTATAATTCACCCCTCCACTTT. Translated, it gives CASSLASISSYNSPLHF.

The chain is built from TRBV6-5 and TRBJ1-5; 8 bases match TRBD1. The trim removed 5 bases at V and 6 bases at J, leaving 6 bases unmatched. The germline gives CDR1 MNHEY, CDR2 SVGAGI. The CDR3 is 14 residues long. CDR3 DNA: TGTGCCAGCAGTAGGACAGGGATGGGTCAGCCCCAGCATTTT. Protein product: CASSRTGMGQPQHF.